Shown below are 25 T cell receptor beta chains from a single sample sequenced in a study of response to subunit inactivated influenza vaccine. A single record per CDR3 protein comes from TCRdb applying MiXCR to the RT-PCR reads. The sample consists of under 800,000 distinct CDR3 sequences, roughly 14% of them appearing once. The sample in question was PBMCs from blood, obtained 14 to 15 days before vaccination. These receptors were collected from a middle-aged man who received an inactivated influenza vaccine.

CDR3 bases: TGTGCCAGCAGTCCCGACAGTTTCCAGCAGTACTTC. The encoded protein is CASSPDSFQQYF. The chain couples TRBV6-6 to TRBJ2-7, with a weak D call TRBD1 (5 bases). The CDR3 totals 12 residues. Germline V CDR1 and CDR2: MNHNY, SVGAGI (reference sequence). V was trimmed by 5 bases and J by 8 bases, leaving 13 bases between them.

In its sample, this clonotype was seen a few times. The gene calls are TRBV15 and TRBJ2-7; possibly TRBD1 for D (6 bases). The CDR3 has 13 residues. V was clipped by 5 bases and J by 6 bases, with 14 bases between them. Germline values: CDR1 LNHNV, CDR2 YYDKDF (reference sequence). The CDR3 DNA is TGTGCCACCAGCCTATCAGGGGTTGTCGAGCAGTACTTC. This sequence encodes CATSLSGVVEQYF.

The sample holds many counts of this clonotype. The rearrangement joins TRBV20-1 to TRBJ2-7; no clear D gene. V was pared by 6 bases and J by 2 bases, with 11 bases between. This CDR3 has 12 residues. Germline assignment: CDR1 DFQATT and CDR2 SNEGSKA (reference sequence). The CDR3 DNA follows: TGCAGTGCCCAAACCAGGACCTACGAGCAGTACTTC. Translated, it gives CSAQTRTYEQYF.

The rearrangement uses TRBV4-3 and TRBJ2-3; D is perhaps TRBD2 (6 bases). The CDR3 is 15 residues long. Germline V gene data show CDR1 as LGHNA and CDR2 as YSLEER. The germline V and J ends were trimmed by 0 bases and 6 bases, with 13 bases remaining between them. The CDR3 DNA is TGCGCCAGCAGCCAAGAACTTAGCGGCAAGGATACGCAGTATTTT. This codes for CASSQELSGKDTQYF.

This clonotype was picked up a small number of times. The gene calls are TRBV6-2 or TRBV6-3 and TRBJ2-3; D not resolved. The germline gives CDR1 MNHEY, CDR2 SVGEGT. V lost 5 bases and J 7 bases, leaving 19 bases between the germline ends. This CDR3 comprises 15 residues. CDR3 sequence (DNA): TGTGCCAGCAGTGCATATCGACTCCTCGCAAATACGCAGTATTTT. Its protein product is CASSAYRLLANTQYF.

The chain employs TRBV30 and TRBJ2-7; D may be TRBD1 or TRBD2 (6 bases each). The V gene's germline CDR1 is GTSNPN and CDR2 SVGIG (reference sequence). This CDR3 is built from 14 residues. The V gene lost 0 bases and the J gene lost 0 bases, with 9 bases spanning the gap. The chain's CDR3 is CAWSVGGHSYEQYF. For the CDR3, the DNA is TGTGCCTGGAGTGTTGGGGGGCACTCCTACGAGCAGTACTTC.

The chain uses TRBV12-3 or TRBV12-4 and TRBJ2-3; 9 bases are a match to TRBD2. V shed 1 base, J shed 1 base, and the junction held 3 bases outside the gene matches. This CDR3 is 16 amino acids long. The CDR3 bases are TGTGCCAGCAGTTTAGAGGCTAGCGGGGGCACAGATACGCAGTATTTT. This encodes CASSLEASGGTDTQYF.

This clonotype was detected only a few times. The chain is built from TRBV2 and TRBJ1-2, with TRBD1 matching 8 bases. The CDR3 sequence is 15 residues long. Unmatched junction bases numbered 11, after V lost 1 base and J lost 10 bases. Germline assignment: CDR1 SNHLY and CDR2 FYNNEI. The CDR3 bases are TGTGCCAGCAGTGAAGTCAGGGGGCGGGCCGGTTTCTACACCTTC. Translated: CASSEVRGRAGFYTF. The whole variable domain, filled in from reference TRBV2 and TRBJ1-2, reads EPEVTQTPSHQVTQMGQEVILRCVPISNHLYFYWYRQILGQKVEFLVSFYNNEISEKSEIFDDQFSVERPDGSNFTLKIRSTKLEDSAMYFCASSEVRGRAGFYTFGSGTRLTVV.

J is TRBJ2-1 and V is TRBV5-1; 9 bases match TRBD2. Germline V CDR1 and CDR2: SGHRS, YFSETQ. This CDR3 region has 13 residues. The J segment lost 8 bases and the V segment lost 5 bases, leaving 5 bases of the junction unmatched. CDR3 coding DNA: TGCGCCAGCAGGCCTAGCGGGATTCATGAGCAGTTCTTC. It translates to CASRPSGIHEQFF.

This clonotype has only a few counts. The V gene is TRBV5-6, the J gene TRBJ2-5; a possible D gene is TRBD1 (7 bases). Between the trimmed V and J ends, which lost 4 bases and 11 bases, there was a span of 15 bases. The CDR3 loop spans 12 amino acids. Germline assignment: CDR1 SGHDT and CDR2 YYEEEE. The CDR3 sequence: CASSVGGTEQYF. CDR3 in DNA: TGTGCCAGCAGCGTAGGCGGGACAGAACAGTACTTC.

This clonotype has a handful of counts. The CDR3 DNA reads TGTGCCAGCAGTGTCGCGGCGGAAGGGCCCCAGCATTTT. This sequence encodes CASSVAAEGPQHF. V and J are TRBV7-2 and TRBJ1-5; D uncertain. This CDR3 comprises 13 residues. Trimming removed 6 bases at V and 9 bases at J, with 15 bases between. The germline V gene has CDR1 SGHTA and CDR2 FQGNSA. The whole variable domain, filled in from reference TRBV7-2 and TRBJ1-5, reads GAGVSQSPSNKVTEKGKDVELRCDPISGHTALYWYRQSLGQGLEFLIYFQGNSAPDKSGLPSDRFSAERTGGSVSTLTIQRTQQEDSAVYLCASSVAAEGPQHFGDGTRLSIL.

This chain joins TRBV27 and TRBJ2-1; D is unclear. Trimming shortened V by 5 bases and J by 7 bases, and 15 bases separated the two germline ends. The CDR3 length is 14 residues. Germline assignment: CDR1 MNHEY and CDR2 SMNVEV (reference sequence). The CDR3 DNA follows: TGTGCCAGCAGTCCCCTGGGTTTAAAAAATGAGCAGTTCTTC. Translation gives CASSPLGLKNEQFF.

V usage is TRBV5-1 and J usage is TRBJ2-3; the D gene could be TRBD1 or TRBD2 (5 bases each). Trimming took off 0 bases at V and 0 bases at J, with 17 bases between the two ends. The CDR3 is 18 residues long. Germline V CDR1 and CDR2: SGHRS, YFSETQ. CDR3 sequence reads: CASSLGWAGTASTDTQYF. The DNA for the CDR3 is TGCGCCAGCAGCTTGGGATGGGCAGGGACCGCTAGCACAGATACGCAGTATTTT.

This chain links TRBV4-1 with TRBJ1-6; D is unresolved. CDR3 length: 13 residues. V was cut by 7 bases and J by 14 bases, with 18 bases left in between. CDR1 MGHRA and CDR2 YSYEKL come from the germline V gene. DNA of the CDR3: TGCGCCAGCAAAACTCCGGGTAATTCGGCCCTCCACTTT. It encodes CASKTPGNSALHF.

This clonotype has just a few counts. The J gene is TRBJ2-3, the V gene TRBV5-1; 10 nucleotides line up with TRBD2. CDR1 is SGHRS and CDR2 is YFSETQ in the germline V gene. CDR3 length: 16 amino acids. V lost 3 bases and J lost 5; bases outside the gene matches: 9. The CDR3 bases are TGCGCCAGCAGCTCCCTAACACCTAGCGGGGGAGATACGCAGTATTTT. Translation: CASSSLTPSGGDTQYF.

V and J are TRBV30 and TRBJ2-2; D gene unclear. CDR3 length: 15 residues. Germline V gives CDR1 GTSNPN, CDR2 SVGIG (reference sequence). V was pared by 0 bases and J by 4 bases, with 12 bases between. CDR3 sequence: CAWSVRAGSTGELFF. The CDR3 DNA is TGTGCCTGGAGTGTTAGGGCAGGATCCACCGGGGAGCTGTTTTTT.

The sample holds a few counts of this clonotype. This chain joins TRBV20-1 and TRBJ2-5, with TRBD2 matching 12 bases. Germline trimming cut 6 bases from V and 4 bases from J; bases unmatched to any gene: 3. Germline lookup yields CDR1 DFQATT and CDR2 SNEGSKA (reference sequence). This CDR3 region has 13 residues. The CDR3 spells CSAGLAGRETQYF. The CDR3 DNA reads TGCAGTGCAGGACTAGCGGGAAGAGAGACCCAGTACTTC.

This chain links TRBV20-1 with TRBJ1-5, with TRBD1 as a possible D gene (5 bases). Germline loops: CDR1 DFQATT, CDR2 SNEGSKA (reference sequence). Between the trimmed V and J ends, which lost 3 bases and 3 bases, there was a span of 12 bases. The CDR3 runs 14 residues. The CDR3 protein is CSARSGSDNQPQHF. The CDR3 DNA sequence: TGCAGTGCTAGGTCAGGGAGTGACAATCAGCCCCAGCATTTT.

The V gene is TRBV7-9, the J gene TRBJ2-3, with D unresolved. The germline CDR1 and CDR2 sequences are SEHNR and FQNEAQ (reference sequence). V lost 5 bases and J 4 bases, leaving 4 bases between the germline ends. The length of the CDR3 is 11 residues. The CDR3 DNA reads TGTGCCAGCAGCAACTCAGATACGCAGTATTTT. Amino acids: CASSNSDTQYF.

The V gene is TRBV20-1, the J gene TRBJ2-7; 9 bases map to TRBD2. Germline V lookup: CDR1 DFQATT, CDR2 SNEGSKA (reference sequence). V lost 6 bases and J lost 3; bases outside the gene matches: 9. The CDR3 length is 14 residues. The CDR3 coding sequence is TGCAGTGCCCTCACCGGGACTAGCTACTACGAGCAGTACTTC. Translated, it gives CSALTGTSYYEQYF.

The V gene is TRBV7-2, the J gene TRBJ1-5, with TRBD1 identical over 7 bases. V shed 2 bases and J 2 bases; nucleotides not matched to a gene: 6. There are 16 residues in the CDR3. The V gene's germline CDR1 is SGHTA and CDR2 FQGNSA. The CDR3 reads CASSLLTGRGNQPQHF. The CDR3 DNA reads TGTGCCAGCAGCTTACTGACAGGGCGCGGCAATCAGCCCCAGCATTTT.

Here the CDR3 DNA reads TGTGCCAGCAGCTCAGGTAGGCTACAAGAGACCCAGTACTTC. Translated: CASSSGRLQETQYF. The chain uses TRBV13 and TRBJ2-5; no clear D gene. This CDR3 contains 14 residues. The ends were cut back, 4 bases at V and 2 bases at J, with 11 bases in the middle. In germline, CDR1 is PRHDT, CDR2 FYEKMQ (reference sequence).

V gene TRBV28 combines with J gene TRBJ2-1; 10 positions match TRBD1. The CDR3 extends over 16 amino acids. CDR1 MDHEN and CDR2 SYDVKM come from the germline V gene. The V segment lost 4 bases and the J segment 6 bases; nucleotides outside the gene matches: 9. The CDR3 here is CASSSRAGQGSNEQFF. In DNA form, the CDR3 reads TGTGCCAGCAGTTCCCGGGCGGGACAGGGGAGCAATGAGCAGTTCTTC.

This clonotype turned up a few times. The chain links TRBV6-2 or TRBV6-3 to TRBJ2-5, with a tentative D call TRBD2 (5 bases). This CDR3 contains 12 residues. V dropped 9 bases and J dropped 1 base, with 9 bases sitting between them. Germline V gene data show CDR1 as MNHEY and CDR2 as SVGEGT. In DNA form, the CDR3 reads TGTGCCAGTCAGGACTTCCAAGAGACCCAGTACTTC. Amino acids: CASQDFQETQYF.

This clonotype has just a few counts. The chain combines TRBV24-1 with TRBJ2-3, with 7 bases that match TRBD1. Per germline, CDR1 KGHDR and CDR2 SFDVKD. The CDR3 has 15 amino acids. Losses at the gene ends were 7 bases for V and 1 base for J; bases not matched to a gene: 7. The CDR3 spells CATSMTGFGTDTQYF. The CDR3 DNA is TGTGCCACCAGCATGACAGGGTTTGGCACAGATACGCAGTATTTT.